Each of the 12 T cell receptor beta chains below was sequenced from the same sample in a study of T-cell memory formation after mild COVID-19. TCRdb reanalysed the 5' RACE reads using MiXCR and keeps one entry per CDR3 protein. The top ten clones hold 39% of a sample with roughly 89,000 distinct CDR3 sequences, more than 13% of them seen once. The source material was PBMCs or a T cell subset sorted from them (not recorded which). Receptors originate from a man aged 18 to 30 who had mild COVID-19 (a few samples of this study predate the infection). Cell type and time point are not known.

This clonotype has a count of ten or more. For the CDR3, the DNA is TGTGCCAGCAACCTCGGGGGGACCGGGGAGCTGTTTTTT. Its protein product is CASNLGGTGELFF. This chain connects TRBV9 to TRBJ2-2; 7 bases fit TRBD2. Germline-derived CDR1 and CDR2 are SGDLS and YYNGEE. The length of the CDR3 is 13 residues. The V gene end was trimmed by 6 bases and the J gene end by 5 bases; junction bases not matched to a gene: 4.

This chain links TRBV19 with TRBJ1-6; TRBD1 matches 7 bases. Germline V gene sequence: CDR1 LNHDA, CDR2 SQIVND (reference sequence). With 4 bases clipped from V and 7 bases from J, the junction kept 7 bases outside the gene matches. The CDR3 extends over 15 amino acids. CDR3 nucleotides: TGTGCCAGTAGTAAGGACCGGGACAGAAATTCACCCCTCCACTTT. Protein sequence: CASSKDRDRNSPLHF.

In DNA, the CDR3 is TGTGCCAGCAGCCGGGCGGCACCTAGTGGCTACACCTTC. Protein product: CASSRAAPSGYTF. This chain uses TRBV28 with TRBJ1-2; D is unclear. Germline-derived CDR1 and CDR2 are MDHEN and SYDVKM. V was pared by 6 bases and J by 7 bases, with 15 bases between. This CDR3 spans 13 amino acids.

The chain recombines TRBV15 with TRBJ2-1; D may be TRBD1 or TRBD2 (6 bases each). The CDR3 totals 13 residues. CDR1 and CDR2 (germline): LNHNV, YYDKDF (reference sequence). Trimming pared 8 bases from V and 1 base from J, leaving 9 bases between. The CDR3 is CATGGGSYNEQFF. CDR3 DNA sequence: TGTGCCACCGGAGGGGGATCCTACAATGAGCAGTTCTTC.

The gene calls are TRBV10-3 and TRBJ1-4; D is unclear. The CDR3 is 16 residues long. The germline gives CDR1 ENHRY, CDR2 SYGVKD. Trimming stripped 3 bases from V and 7 bases from J, with 18 bases between. The CDR3 sequence is CAISESVMEDGEKLFF. For the CDR3, the DNA is TGTGCCATCAGTGAATCGGTGATGGAAGACGGTGAAAAACTGTTTTTT.

This rearrangement joins TRBV7-9 to TRBJ2-3; the D gene is possibly TRBD1 (5 bases). V lost 5 bases to trimming and J lost 6 bases, with 12 bases between them. This CDR3 has 13 residues. The germline V gene has CDR1 SEHNR and CDR2 FQNEAQ (reference sequence). CDR3 protein: CASSQKGDDTQYF. The CDR3 coding sequence is TGTGCCAGCAGCCAAAAAGGGGATGATACGCAGTATTTT.

This chain links TRBV15 with TRBJ1-4; unclear D gene. The CDR3 is 13 amino acids. Deletions cut 1 base from V and 8 bases from J, with 8 bases between. Germline V lookup: CDR1 LNHNV, CDR2 YYDKDF (reference sequence). The CDR3 sequence is CATSRGGKEKLFF. DNA of the CDR3: TGTGCCACCAGCAGAGGAGGAAAGGAAAAACTGTTTTTT.

This clonotype appeared many times. V and J are TRBV20-1 and TRBJ2-1, with 7 bases identical to TRBD1. Germline trimming cut 2 bases from V and 0 bases from J; bases unmatched to any gene: 7. Germline V gene data show CDR1 as DFQATT and CDR2 as SNEGSKA (reference sequence). This CDR3 comprises 16 residues. CDR3 sequence: CSARKDRPSSYNEQFF. The CDR3 bases are TGCAGTGCTAGAAAGGACAGGCCGAGCTCCTACAATGAGCAGTTCTTC.

The DNA for the CDR3 is TGTGCCAGCAGGGGGCCGGGGGCAGCCTATGGCTACACCTTC. The encoded protein is CASRGPGAAYGYTF. The V and J genes are TRBV2 and TRBJ1-2, with D possibly matching TRBD1 (6 bases). Trimming left V 6 bases short and J 4 bases short, with 15 bases between. The CDR3 spans 14 residues. Germline lookup yields CDR1 SNHLY and CDR2 FYNNEI.

This clonotype was seen a few times. The chain employs TRBV7-2 and TRBJ2-3, with D hard to call. V shed 3 bases and J shed 6 bases, with 7 bases lying between them. Per the germline V gene, CDR1 is SGHTA and CDR2 is FQGNSA. The CDR3 length is 12 residues. The CDR3 loop is CASSFSADTQYF. The CDR3 bases are TGTGCCAGCAGCTTTAGTGCTGATACGCAGTATTTT.

The chain joins TRBV27 to TRBJ2-5; 7 bases are shared with TRBD1. This CDR3 spans 15 amino acids. V lost 0 bases to trimming and J lost 1 base; unmatched junction nucleotides: 2. Germline CDR1 is MNHEY and CDR2 is SMNVEV (reference sequence). The CDR3 nucleotides read TGTGCCAGCAGTTTATCGACAGGGATCCAAGAGACCCAGTACTTC. It yields the protein CASSLSTGIQETQYF.

The chain uses TRBV15 and TRBJ2-3, with 8 bases aligning to TRBD2. The CDR3 totals 16 residues. Per the germline V gene, CDR1 is LNHNV and CDR2 is YYDKDF (reference sequence). The junction had 8 bases not matched to a gene; V was cut back by 3 bases and J by 3 bases. The CDR3 reads CATSSPGRGETDTQYF. Written as DNA, the CDR3 is TGTGCCACCAGCAGCCCGGGGCGGGGGGAAACAGATACGCAGTATTTT.